A selection of T cell receptor beta chains follows, all from one sample in a study of identical twins' blood T cells. TCRdb ran MiXCR on the 5' RACE reads and lists one entry per CDR3 protein. The table records fewer than 450,000 distinct CDR3 sequences, approximately 30% of them present only once. The sample taken for sequencing was PBMCs. The receptors here all came from a woman aged 18 to 55 in good health. The CDR3 runs from the conserved cysteine through the conserved F or W. D genes are given only for firm matches. The size of a clone is reported for some rows only, either as once, few or many, or as a class for expanded clones.

J	D	size	V	DNA	CDR3
TRBJ2-1	-	-	TRBV7-9	TGTGCCAGCAGCTTATCCCGGGATGAGCAGTTCTTC	CASSLSRDEQFF
TRBJ1-4	-	few	TRBV9	TGTGCCAGCAGCGTCACAGGGTCCTTTCCTGAAAAACTGTTTTTT	CASSVTGSFPEKLFF
TRBJ2-2	-	-	TRBV6-5	TGTGCCAGCAGTTACTCGATTACTAGCAGCACCGGGGAGCTGTTTTTT	CASSYSITSSTGELFF
TRBJ2-1	TRBD1	-	TRBV7-2	TGTGCCAGCAGCCTAAGGAATGGCAGGGGGAACAATGAGCAGTTCTTC	CASSLRNGRGNNEQFF
TRBJ1-1	-	-	TRBV5-1	TGCGCCAGCAGCTTGGTAGTCAGACCGAACACTGAAGCTTTCTTT	CASSLVVRPNTEAFF
TRBJ2-3	-	few	TRBV6-2/TRBV6-3	TGTGCCAGCAGGGGATACTATACGCAGTATTTT	CASRGYYTQYF
TRBJ1-6	-	few	TRBV19	TGTGCCAGTAATCCCTCGGGGGGGCTACCCCTCCACTTT	CASNPSGGLPLHF
TRBJ1-6	TRBD1	few	TRBV6-1	TGTGCCACTATGAATCACAGGGGAGCATATAATTCACCCCTCCACTTT	CATMNHRGAYNSPLHF
TRBJ2-1	-	few	TRBV21-1	TGTGCCAGCATCAAGGGTTGCGGGAGCGGACAGTTCTTC	CASIKGCGSGQFF
TRBJ2-7	TRBD1	-	TRBV3-1	TGTGCCAGCAAAGGATCGGACAGGGCCTACGAGCAGTACTTC	CASKGSDRAYEQYF
TRBJ2-1	TRBD2	-	TRBV20-1	TGCAGTGCTTCATCCGTGACTAGCGGGAAATACAATGAGCAGTTCTTC	CSASSVTSGKYNEQFF
TRBJ2-7	-	-	TRBV29-1	TGCAGCGTTGCCTCGGGTGAGGCCTACGAGCAGTACTTC	CSVASGEAYEQYF
TRBJ1-1	-	few	TRBV29-1	TGCAGCGTGTTTTACGAGCCTTTCGCTTTCTTT	CSVFYEPFAFF
TRBJ1-1	-	few	TRBV6-5	TGTGCCAGCAGTCCCAAGACAGGCATCGAAGCTTTCTTT	CASSPKTGIEAFF
TRBJ2-1	TRBD2	few	TRBV4-3	TGCGCCAGCAGCCGCATTCTAGCGGGAGGTTTCAATGAGCAGTTCTTC	CASSRILAGGFNEQFF
TRBJ2-1	TRBD2	many	TRBV5-1	TGCGCCAGCAGCTTGGTACTAGCGGGAAACAATGAGCAGTTCTTC	CASSLVLAGNNEQFF
TRBJ1-1	-	-	TRBV4-2	TGTGCCAGCAGCCAAGAGTTCGCCCTGAACACTGAAGCTTTCTTT	CASSQEFALNTEAFF
TRBJ1-1	-	few	TRBV20-1	TGCAGTGCTTCACGCTGGCTGTCAACAACGCCTGAAGCTTTCTTT	CSASRWLSTTPEAFF
TRBJ1-2	-	many	TRBV27	TGTGCCAGCAGTTCCACGGCTAACTATGGCTACACCTTC	CASSSTANYGYTF
TRBJ1-1	TRBD1	-	TRBV9	TGTGCCAGCAGCGTAGCTGGTTCCGGCAGGGGGACAGCTTTCTTT	CASSVAGSGRGTAFF
TRBJ2-7	-	-	TRBV2	TGTGCCAGCAAGAGAGACATCGCCGAGCAGTACTTC	CASKRDIAEQYF
TRBJ2-7	TRBD1	-	TRBV10-2	TGCGCCAGCACATGGGACAGACTACGAGAGCAGTACTTC	CASTWDRLREQYF
TRBJ1-2	TRBD1	-	TRBV11-1	TGTGCCAGCAGCTCACCGGGACAGGGGGGTCTACTCCCCTATGGCTACACCTTC	CASSSPGQGGLLPYGYTF
TRBJ2-3	-	-	TRBV7-2	TGTGCCAGCAGCTTAGATTCGGGATCTGCAGATACGCAGTATTTT	CASSLDSGSADTQYF
TRBJ2-1	TRBD2	-	TRBV11-2	TGTGCCAGCAGTTACCAGCGGGAGGGCCTTTACAATGAGCAGTTCTTC	CASSYQREGLYNEQFF
TRBJ2-7	TRBD2	few	TRBV9	TGTGCCAGCAGCGCGGATCCGGGAGGGTCCTACGAGCAGTACTTC	CASSADPGGSYEQYF
TRBJ1-5	TRBD1	few	TRBV7-8	TGTGCCAGCAGCCCATACAGGGGGTGGACGTATCAGCCCCAGCATTTT	CASSPYRGWTYQPQHF
TRBJ2-3	-	-	TRBV5-1	TGCGCCAGCAGCTCGCGGCCCACCACAGATACGCAGTATTTT	CASSSRPTTDTQYF
TRBJ2-1	TRBD1	-	TRBV10-3	TGTGCCATCAGGGCGACCGGGACAGGGCCAAACAATGAGCAGTTCTTC	CAIRATGTGPNNEQFF
TRBJ2-2	TRBD2	few	TRBV6-1	TGTGCCAGCAGTGAAGCGCAATCAGTCCGGACTAGCTTTGTCCGGGAGCTGTTTTTT	CASSEAQSVRTSFVRELFF
TRBJ2-3	-	-	TRBV9	TGTGCCAGCAGCTCTACCCCCGATGGGGGCCTCGCAGATACGCAGTATTTT	CASSSTPDGGLADTQYF
TRBJ1-2	TRBD1	-	TRBV20-1	TGCAGTGCTAGAGATCTTTCTCAGGGGGACTATGGCTACACCTTC	CSARDLSQGDYGYTF
TRBJ1-1	-	-	TRBV6-5	TGTGCCAGCAGTTATGGAGGGGGGATGAAGGCTGAAGCTTTCTTT	CASSYGGGMKAEAFF
TRBJ2-3	TRBD1	many	TRBV19	TGTGCCAGTAGTATAGGACAGGGGGCAGATACGCAGTATTTT	CASSIGQGADTQYF
TRBJ1-2	-	-	TRBV28	TGTGCCAGCAGTTCCAGTGAGGGGTTTGAACAGTACACCTTC	CASSSSEGFEQYTF
TRBJ2-4	-	few	TRBV30	TGTGCCTGGAGTAAGCAGGACTTACAGTACTTC	CAWSKQDLQYF
TRBJ1-1	-	-	TRBV7-9	TGTGCCAGCAGCTTAGCGGGACGATGGATGAACACTGAAGCTTTCTTT	CASSLAGRWMNTEAFF
TRBJ2-7	TRBD2	-	TRBV5-5	TGTGCCAGCGGCTCCACTAGCGGGAGGGGGTACGAGCAGTACTTC	CASGSTSGRGYEQYF
TRBJ1-5	-	few	TRBV27	TGTGCCAGCAGCAAAGGACGCCCGGGCAATCAGCCCCAGCATTTT	CASSKGRPGNQPQHF
TRBJ1-6	-	-	TRBV11-1	TGTGCCAGCAGGACTCCGGACTATAATTCACCCCTCCACTTT	CASRTPDYNSPLHF
TRBJ1-2	-	few	TRBV29-1	TGCAGCGTCCGGGGGGGGTATGGCTACGCCTTC	CSVRGGYGYAF
TRBJ2-2	-	-	TRBV5-1	TGCGCCAGCAGCTTGGTGGAGGAGCTGTTTTTT	CASSLVEELFF
TRBJ1-1	-	few	TRBV12-3/TRBV12-4	TGTGCCAGCAGTTCAGGGGCGGACACTGAAGCTTTCTTT	CASSSGADTEAFF
TRBJ1-2	TRBD1	few	TRBV14	TGTGCCAGCAGCCAGGGCAGACAGGGCAGCTACACCTTC	CASSQGRQGSYTF
TRBJ1-4	-	-	TRBV20-1	TGCAGTGCTAGATCATGGGGTAATGAAAAACTGTTTTTT	CSARSWGNEKLFF
TRBJ1-4	TRBD1	few	TRBV18	TGTGCCAGCTCCCCCGGGACAGGGAATGAAAAACTGTTTTTT	CASSPGTGNEKLFF
TRBJ2-7	-	few	TRBV19	TGTGCCAGTAGCCGCGGCCTACTCCTTGACGAGCAGTACTTC	CASSRGLLLDEQYF
TRBJ2-5	-	-	TRBV9	TGTGCCAGCAGCGTAGAGGGTACATTACAAGAGACCGAGTACTTC	CASSVEGTLQETEYF
TRBJ2-3	TRBD1	few	TRBV10-3	TGTGCCATCAGTGAGTCAACAGGGGGCGCAACAGATACGCAGTATTTT	CAISESTGGATDTQYF
TRBJ1-1	-	many	TRBV13	TGTGCCAGCAGCTTAGGCAAAGGACCCGGGATTGAAGCTTTCTTT	CASSLGKGPGIEAFF
TRBJ1-5	-	-	TRBV20-1	TGCAGTGCCTCACGTAGACAGGACTTTGAGCCCCAGCATTTT	CSASRRQDFEPQHF
TRBJ1-1	-	-	TRBV2	TGTGCCAGCGGGGCCCCTCGACCCACTGAAGCTTTCTTT	CASGAPRPTEAFF
TRBJ1-1	-	few	TRBV13	TGTGCCAGCAGCCCGGACTTGCCCGACCTGGATTGGAATAGCACTGAAGCTTTCTTT	CASSPDLPDLDWNSTEAFF
TRBJ2-1	TRBD2	-	TRBV18	TGTGCCAGCTCACGAGTAAGCGGGGGGGCCAATGAGCAGTTCTTC	CASSRVSGGANEQFF